Reported below is one TCR beta chain. As yet, its antigen is unknown. The data originate from a study of T cell repertoires in cytomegalovirus infection. Study observations and caveats: HLA-C-restricted, CMV-specific TCR beta clonotypes were dominant ex vivo. Summed frequency of public TCR beta families distinguished CMV carriers with the relevant HLA.

TCRdb fed the reads into MiXCR, producing one record per CDR3 protein. The table shows 290,000 or so distinct CDR3 sequences, with roughly 23% occurring only once. The CDR3 totals 11 residues. The germline CDR1 and CDR2 sequences are SNHLY and FYNNEI. Trimming took 6 bases from V and 6 from J, leaving 5 bases between them. The clonotype comes from a human donor in good health (CMV status not recorded). Some clones in this sample may be carry-over from other donors' samples. The sequenced sample consisted of PBMCs. The chain has TRBV2 and TRBJ2-2; D remains ambiguous. The CDR3 DNA sequence: TGTGCCAGCAGATTCCCCGGGGAGCTGTTTTTT. Translating it yields CASRFPGELFF.